A selection of T cell receptor beta chains follows, all from one sample in a study of blood T cell repertoires in COVID-19. Generated by immunoSEQ multiplex PCR, the TCRdb table keeps only in-frame clones and is missing some. The top ten clones hold approximately 40% of a sample with around 28,000 clones, approximately 76% of them seen once. The specimen sequenced was peripheral blood. The receptors were sampled from a man aged 65 to 85 with acute or convalescent COVID-19. Each CDR3 is given with its conserved first and last residue. The order of the fields is CDR3 protein, CDR3 DNA, J gene, D gene, V gene, clone size. A D gene is named only where the DNA matches it firmly. The size field is filled for only some rows; it gives once, few, many or a size class.

CDR3 protein: CASSLEYRGGELFF; CDR3 DNA: TGTGCCAGCAGCTTGGAGTACAGGGGCGGGGAGCTGTTTTTT; J gene: TRBJ2-2; D gene: TRBD1; V gene: TRBV5-6; clone size: .
CDR3 protein: CASSEAGDSTDAQYF; CDR3 DNA: TGTGCCAGCAGTGAAGCGGGCGACAGCACAGATGCGCAGTATTTT; J gene: TRBJ2-3; D gene: .; V gene: TRBV6-1; clone size: .
CDR3 protein: CASSPRAPKPAFF; CDR3 DNA: TGTGCCAGCAGTCCGAGGGCCCCCAAGCCTGCTTTCTTT; J gene: TRBJ1-1; D gene: .; V gene: TRBV28; clone size: .
CDR3 protein: CASSFTRDSNSPLHF; CDR3 DNA: TGTGCCAGCAGCTTCACGCGGGACTCAAATTCACCCCTCCACTTT; J gene: TRBJ1-6; D gene: .; V gene: TRBV7-8; clone size: .
CDR3 protein: CASSLPFGPGSKNIQYF; CDR3 DNA: TGTGCCAGCAGTTTACCTTTCGGGCCGGGGTCCAAAAACATTCAGTACTTC; J gene: TRBJ2-4; D gene: .; V gene: TRBV28; clone size: .
CDR3 protein: CASSSQLAALQETQYF; CDR3 DNA: TGTGCCAGCAGTTCTCAACTAGCGGCACTGCAAGAGACCCAGTACTTC; J gene: TRBJ2-5; D gene: TRBD2; V gene: TRBV27; clone size: .
CDR3 protein: CASRPGGNTEAFF; CDR3 DNA: TGTGCCAGCAGGCCAGGGGGGAACACTGAAGCTTTCTTT; J gene: TRBJ1-1; D gene: TRBD1; V gene: TRBV6-6; clone size: .
CDR3 protein: CASSPGPANTEAFF; CDR3 DNA: TGTGCCAGCAGCCCAGGGCCGGCGAACACTGAAGCTTTCTTT; J gene: TRBJ1-1; D gene: .; V gene: TRBV7-3; clone size: .
CDR3 protein: CASGKLAGGFNEQFF; CDR3 DNA: TGTGCCAGCGGGAAATTAGCGGGAGGTTTTAATGAGCAGTTCTTC; J gene: TRBJ2-1; D gene: TRBD2; V gene: TRBV11-2; clone size: once
CDR3 protein: CASRPGTATNEKLFF; CDR3 DNA: TGTGCCAGCAGACCAGGCACAGCAACTAATGAAAAACTGTTTTTT; J gene: TRBJ1-4; D gene: .; V gene: TRBV5-4; clone size: many
CDR3 protein: CASSPWRGREQFF; CDR3 DNA: TGTGCCAGCAGCCCATGGCGGGGGCGAGAGCAGTTCTTC; J gene: TRBJ2-1; D gene: .; V gene: TRBV11-1; clone size: .
CDR3 protein: CASSLTRGTNTEAFF; CDR3 DNA: TGCGCCAGCAGCTTGACCCGGGGGACGAACACTGAAGCTTTCTTT; J gene: TRBJ1-1; D gene: .; V gene: TRBV5-1; clone size: .